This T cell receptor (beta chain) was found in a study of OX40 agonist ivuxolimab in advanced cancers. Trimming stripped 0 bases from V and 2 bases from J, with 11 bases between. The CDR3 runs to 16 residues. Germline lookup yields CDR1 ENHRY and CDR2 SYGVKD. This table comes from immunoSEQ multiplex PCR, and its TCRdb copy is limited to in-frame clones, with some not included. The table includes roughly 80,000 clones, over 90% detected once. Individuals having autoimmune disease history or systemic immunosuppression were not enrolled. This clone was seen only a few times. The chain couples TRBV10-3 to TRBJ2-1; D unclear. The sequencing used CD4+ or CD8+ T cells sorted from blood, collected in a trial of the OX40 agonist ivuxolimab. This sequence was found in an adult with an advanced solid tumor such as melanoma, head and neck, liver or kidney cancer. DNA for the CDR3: TGTGCCATCAGTGAGTCGTATCCGTTTACCTACAATGAGCAGTTCTTC. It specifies CAISESYPFTYNEQFF.